The next 2 T cell receptor beta chains were all read from a single sample in a study of metastatic and nonmetastatic thyroid tumors. None of the patients had undergone any treatment ahead of thyroid surgery. TCRdb re-clonotyped the PCR reads via MiXCR. The sample shows approximately 65,000 clones, roughly 4.1% of them seen only once. Input material: blood. The receptors were sampled from a female donor with papillary thyroid cancer or a benign thyroid nodule (not recorded which). Some clones in this sample may be carry-over from other donors' samples.

Many counts were recorded for this clone. V is TRBV5-1 and J is TRBJ2-7, with 11 bases matching TRBD1. The CDR3 sequence is 15 residues long. V trimming: 0 bases; J trimming: 6 bases; junction bases outside the gene matches: 5. Germline CDR1 SGHRS, CDR2 YFSETQ. The CDR3 sequence is CASSLGGQGASEQYF. CDR3 DNA: TGCGCCAGCAGCTTGGGTGGACAGGGGGCGAGCGAGCAGTACTTC.

Remarks on this clone: A much larger clone sits a single nucleotide away, making a read error possible. The V and J genes are TRBV5-1 and TRBJ2-5, with 7 bases aligning to TRBD1. The junction had 7 bases not matched to a gene; V was cut back by 4 bases and J by 7 bases. Germline V gene sequence: CDR1 SGHRS, CDR2 YFSETQ. There are 13 residues in the CDR3. In nucleotides, the CDR3 is TGCGCCAGCAGCGTCGGGACAGATGCGACCCAGTACTTC. Encoded protein: CASSVGTDATQYF. The whole variable domain, filled in from reference TRBV5-1 and TRBJ2-5, reads KAGVTQTPRYLIKTRGQQVTLSCSPISGHRSVSWYQQTPGQGLQFLFEYFSETQRNKGNFPGRFSGRQFSNSRSEMNVSTLELGDSALYLCASSVGTDATQYFGPGTRLLVL.